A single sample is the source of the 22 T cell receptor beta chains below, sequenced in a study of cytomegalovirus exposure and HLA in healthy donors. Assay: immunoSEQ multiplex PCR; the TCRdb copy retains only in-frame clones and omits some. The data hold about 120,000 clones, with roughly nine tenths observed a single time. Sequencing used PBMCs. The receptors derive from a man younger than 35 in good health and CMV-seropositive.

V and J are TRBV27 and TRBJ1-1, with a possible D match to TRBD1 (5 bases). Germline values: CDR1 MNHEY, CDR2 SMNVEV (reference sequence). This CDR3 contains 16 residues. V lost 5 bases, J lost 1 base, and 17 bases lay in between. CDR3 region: CASSPGAGRPNTEAFF. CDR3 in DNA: TGTGCCAGCAGTCCCGGGGCAGGGAGGCCGAACACTGAAGCTTTCTTT.

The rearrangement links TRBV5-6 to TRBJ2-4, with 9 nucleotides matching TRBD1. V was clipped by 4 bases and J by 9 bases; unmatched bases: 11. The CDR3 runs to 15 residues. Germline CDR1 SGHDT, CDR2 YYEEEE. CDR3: CASSPGGTGKGIQYF. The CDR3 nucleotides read TGTGCCAGCAGCCCTGGAGGGACAGGGAAGGGCATTCAGTACTTC.

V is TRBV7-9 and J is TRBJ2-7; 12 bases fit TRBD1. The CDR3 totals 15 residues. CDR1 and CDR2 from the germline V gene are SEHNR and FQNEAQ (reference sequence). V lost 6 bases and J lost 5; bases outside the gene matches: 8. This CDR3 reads CASRTSGTGGHEQYF. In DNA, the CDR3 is TGTGCCAGCAGGACGTCCGGGACAGGGGGCCACGAGCAGTACTTC.

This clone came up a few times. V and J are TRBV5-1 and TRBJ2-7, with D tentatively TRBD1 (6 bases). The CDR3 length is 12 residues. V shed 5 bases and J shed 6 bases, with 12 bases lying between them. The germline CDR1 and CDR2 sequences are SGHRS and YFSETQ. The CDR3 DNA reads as TGCGCCAGCAGGACAGGCTCGGCCGAGCAGTACTTC. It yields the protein CASRTGSAEQYF. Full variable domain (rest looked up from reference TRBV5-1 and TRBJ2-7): KAGVTQTPRYLIKTRGQQVTLSCSPISGHRSVSWYQQTPGQGLQFLFEYFSETQRNKGNFPGRFSGRQFSNSRSEMNVSTLELGDSALYLCASRTGSAEQYFGPGTRLTVT.

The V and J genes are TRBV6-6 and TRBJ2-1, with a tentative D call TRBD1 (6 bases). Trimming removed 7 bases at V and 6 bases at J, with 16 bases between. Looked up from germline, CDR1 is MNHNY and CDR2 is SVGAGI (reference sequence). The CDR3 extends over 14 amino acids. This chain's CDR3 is CASKQDSRPNEQFF. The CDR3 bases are TGTGCCAGCAAGCAGGACAGCCGTCCCAATGAGCAGTTCTTC.

This CDR3 is CSVVWETPNYGYTF. As DNA, the CDR3 is TGCAGCGTTGTATGGGAGACACCTAACTATGGCTACACCTTC. V usage is TRBV29-1 and J usage is TRBJ1-2; D gene uncertain. The CDR3 runs 14 residues. With 4 bases removed from V and 0 bases from J, the gap between germline ends came to 12 bases. Per germline, CDR1 SQVTM and CDR2 ANQGSEA.

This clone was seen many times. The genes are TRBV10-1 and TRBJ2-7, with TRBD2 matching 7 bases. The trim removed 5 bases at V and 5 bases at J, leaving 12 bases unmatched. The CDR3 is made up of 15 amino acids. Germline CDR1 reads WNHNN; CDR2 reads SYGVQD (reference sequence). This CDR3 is CASSFSLDGGNEQYF. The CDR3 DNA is TGCGCCAGCAGTTTTTCCCTGGACGGGGGGAACGAGCAGTACTTC.

The CDR3 here is CASSLERGWTDTQYF. The CDR3 DNA is TGTGCCAGCAGCTTAGAGCGGGGATGGACAGATACGCAGTATTTT. The chain combines TRBV11-2 with TRBJ2-3, with D possibly being TRBD2 (6 bases). Deletions cut 0 bases from V and 3 bases from J, with 10 bases between. Germline V gene sequence: CDR1 SGHAT, CDR2 FQNNGV. This CDR3 comprises 15 residues.

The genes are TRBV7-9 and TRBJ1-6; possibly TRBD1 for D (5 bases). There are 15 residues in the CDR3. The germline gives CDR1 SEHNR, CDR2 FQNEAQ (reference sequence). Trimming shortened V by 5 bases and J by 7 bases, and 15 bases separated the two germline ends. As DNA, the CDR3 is TGTGCCAGCAGCACCCAGGGAAGTTGGAATTCACCCCTCCACTTT. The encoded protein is CASSTQGSWNSPLHF.

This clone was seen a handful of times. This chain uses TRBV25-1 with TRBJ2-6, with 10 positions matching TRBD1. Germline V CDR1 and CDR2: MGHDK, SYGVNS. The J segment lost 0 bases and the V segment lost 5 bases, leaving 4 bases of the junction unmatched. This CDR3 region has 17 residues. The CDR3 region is CASSWGQGNSGANVLTF. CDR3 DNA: TGTGCCAGCAGTTGGGGACAGGGGAACTCTGGGGCCAACGTCCTGACTTTC.

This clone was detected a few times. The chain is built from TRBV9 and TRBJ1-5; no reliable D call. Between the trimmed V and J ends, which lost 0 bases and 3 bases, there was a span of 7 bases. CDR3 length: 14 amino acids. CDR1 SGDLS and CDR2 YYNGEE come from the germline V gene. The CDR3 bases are TGTGCCAGCAGCGTAGGTCCCTACAATCAGCCCCAGCATTTT. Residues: CASSVGPYNQPQHF.

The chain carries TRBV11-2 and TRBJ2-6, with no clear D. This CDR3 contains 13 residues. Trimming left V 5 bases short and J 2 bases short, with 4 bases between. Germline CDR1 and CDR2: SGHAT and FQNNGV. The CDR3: CASSLPGANVLTF. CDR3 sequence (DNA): TGTGCCAGCAGCCTCCCTGGGGCCAACGTCCTGACTTTC.

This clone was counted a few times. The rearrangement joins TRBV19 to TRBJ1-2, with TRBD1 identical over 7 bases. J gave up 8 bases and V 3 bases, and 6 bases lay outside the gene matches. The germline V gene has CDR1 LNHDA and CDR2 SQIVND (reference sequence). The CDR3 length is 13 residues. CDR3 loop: CASSMRQGGGYTF. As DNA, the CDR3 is TGTGCCAGTAGTATGAGACAGGGCGGAGGCTACACCTTC.

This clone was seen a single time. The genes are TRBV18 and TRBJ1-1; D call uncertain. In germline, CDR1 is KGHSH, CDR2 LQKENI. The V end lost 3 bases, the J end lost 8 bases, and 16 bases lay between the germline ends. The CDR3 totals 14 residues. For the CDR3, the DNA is TGTGCCAGCTCACCGAGCCTCAGCCCGGGGGAAGCTTTCTTT. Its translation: CASSPSLSPGEAFF. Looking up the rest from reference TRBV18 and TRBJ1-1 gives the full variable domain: NAGVMQNPRHLVRRRGQEARLRCSPMKGHSHVYWYRQLPEEGLKFMVYLQKENIIDESGMPKERFSAEFPKEGPSILRIQQVVRGDSAAYFCASSPSLSPGEAFFGQGTRLTVV.

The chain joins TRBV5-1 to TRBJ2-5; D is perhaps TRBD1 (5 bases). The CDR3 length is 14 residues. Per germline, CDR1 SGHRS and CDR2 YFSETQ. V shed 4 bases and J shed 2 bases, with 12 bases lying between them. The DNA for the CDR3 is TGCGCCAGCAGCACCGGACAATCACAAGAGACCCAGTACTTC. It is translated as CASSTGQSQETQYF.

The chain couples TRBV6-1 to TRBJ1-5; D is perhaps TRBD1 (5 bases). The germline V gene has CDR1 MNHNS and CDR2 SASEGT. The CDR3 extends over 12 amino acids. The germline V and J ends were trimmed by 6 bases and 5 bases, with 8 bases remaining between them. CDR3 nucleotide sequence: TGTGCCAGCAGCAGGGAATATCAGCCCCAGCATTTT. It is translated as CASSREYQPQHF.

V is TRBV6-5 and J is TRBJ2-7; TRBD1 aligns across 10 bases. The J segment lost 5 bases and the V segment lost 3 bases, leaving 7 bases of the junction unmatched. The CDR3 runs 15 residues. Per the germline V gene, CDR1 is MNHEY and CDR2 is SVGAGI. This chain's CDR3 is CASSYSRQGANEQYF. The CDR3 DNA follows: TGTGCCAGCAGTTATTCCAGACAGGGGGCTAACGAGCAGTACTTC.

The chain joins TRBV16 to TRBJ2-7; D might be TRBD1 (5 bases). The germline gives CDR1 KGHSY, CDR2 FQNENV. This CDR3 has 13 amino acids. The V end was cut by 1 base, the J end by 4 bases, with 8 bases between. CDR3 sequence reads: CASSQWQGYEQYF. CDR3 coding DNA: TGTGCCAGCAGCCAATGGCAGGGTTACGAGCAGTACTTC.

The CDR3 is CASSQDGGRTGGYNEQFF. CDR3 nucleotides: TGCGCCAGCAGCCAAGATGGGGGGAGGACAGGGGGTTACAATGAGCAGTTCTTC. The chain uses TRBV4-1 and TRBJ2-1, with 10 bases lining up with TRBD1. The CDR3 has 18 residues. V lost 0 bases and J lost 4; bases outside the gene matches: 9. Germline CDR1 and CDR2: MGHRA and YSYEKL.

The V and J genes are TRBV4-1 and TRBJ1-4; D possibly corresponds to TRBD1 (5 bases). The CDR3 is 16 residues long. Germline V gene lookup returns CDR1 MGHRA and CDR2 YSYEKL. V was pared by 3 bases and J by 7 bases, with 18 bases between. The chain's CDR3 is CASSHGYGGVGEKLFF. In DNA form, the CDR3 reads TGCGCCAGCAGCCATGGATATGGGGGGGTAGGTGAAAAACTGTTTTTT.

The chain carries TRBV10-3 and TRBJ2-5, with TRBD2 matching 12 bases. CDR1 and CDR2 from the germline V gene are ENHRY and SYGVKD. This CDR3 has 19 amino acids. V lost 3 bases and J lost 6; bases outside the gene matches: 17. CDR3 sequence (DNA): TGTGCCATCAGTGAAGCTCCGGGACTAGCGGGTCCCTGGTTAAAGACCCAGTACTTC. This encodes CAISEAPGLAGPWLKTQYF.

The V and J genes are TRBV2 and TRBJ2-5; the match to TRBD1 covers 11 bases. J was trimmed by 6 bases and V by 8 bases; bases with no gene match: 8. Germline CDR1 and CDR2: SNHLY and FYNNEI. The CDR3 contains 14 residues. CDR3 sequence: CASVGTGGMKTQYF. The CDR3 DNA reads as TGTGCCAGCGTCGGGACAGGGGGTATGAAGACCCAGTACTTC.